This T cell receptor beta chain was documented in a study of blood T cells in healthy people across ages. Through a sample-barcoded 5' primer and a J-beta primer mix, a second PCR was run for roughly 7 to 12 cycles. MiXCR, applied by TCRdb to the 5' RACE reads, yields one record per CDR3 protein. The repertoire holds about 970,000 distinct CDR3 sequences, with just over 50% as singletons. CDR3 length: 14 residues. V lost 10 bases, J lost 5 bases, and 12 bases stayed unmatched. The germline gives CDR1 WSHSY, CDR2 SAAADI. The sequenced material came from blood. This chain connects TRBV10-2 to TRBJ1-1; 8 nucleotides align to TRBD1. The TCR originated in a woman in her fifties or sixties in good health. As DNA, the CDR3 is TGCGCCATCAAAAAGGGCAGGGGGCGTACTGAAGCTTTCTTT. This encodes CAIKKGRGRTEAFF.